This T cell receptor beta chain was observed in a study of blood T cell repertoires in COVID-19. Study context: Nucleic acid was either cDNA or gDNA, and it came from T cells, B-cell-depleted T cells, or PBMCs.

Patients in Seattle were enrolled during active infection, then followed longitudinally. Germline CDR1 SGHTS, CDR2 YDEGEE. Trimming removed 2 bases from V and 4 bases from J; junction bases left unmatched: 3. The CDR3 runs to 14 residues. Under the authors' procedure: Cell counts per sample came from amplifying reference gene primers. Using immunoSEQ multiplex PCR, the repertoire was profiled, and TCRdb retains in-frame clones only, with some absent. V and J calls and clone size are copied from that table; D and trimming were computed from the DNA. Of 90,000 or so clones in the sample, 90% are singletons; the top ten hold about 6.3%.

V is TRBV5-8 and J is TRBJ1-5; 7 bases fit TRBD1. This sequence originates from a young man with COVID-19, enrolled during active disease. Sequenced material: peripheral blood. CDR3 bases: TGTGCCAGCAGCTTCAGACAGGGTAATCAGCCCCAGCATTTT. Translated: CASSFRQGNQPQHF.